Listed below are T cell receptor beta chains from one sample, sequenced in a study of Tregs in tolerant kidney transplant recipients. The table came from immunoSEQ multiplex PCR; TCRdb's copy has only in-frame clones and leaves some out. Here the sample spans 110,000 or so clones, approximately 90% being singletons. Sequenced input: CD4+ T cells from blood. The receptors were gathered from a human donor in good health. The CDR3 runs from the conserved cysteine through the conserved F or W. Each record gives: V gene, clone size, D gene, J gene, CDR3 protein, CDR3 DNA. The D gene is left open where the match is weak. Clone size is stated in some rows and not others, as once, few, many or a class when expanded.

>TRBV19|.|.|TRBJ1-1
CASSIQDVGSEAFF
TGTGCCAGTAGTATACAGGACGTGGGGTCTGAAGCTTTCTTT
>TRBV5-6|.|TRBD1|TRBJ2-2
CASSLTDRGGGELFF
TGTGCCAGCAGCTTAACCGACAGGGGTGGCGGGGAGCTGTTTTTT
>TRBV27|few|.|TRBJ1-6
CASSFLGYNSPLHF
TGTGCCAGCAGTTTTCTGGGGTATAATTCACCCCTCCACTTT
>TRBV7-2|.|.|TRBJ1-2
CASSPRYRDLGYTF
TGTGCCAGCAGCCCAAGGTATCGGGACTTGGGCTACACCTTC
>TRBV7-8|.|TRBD1|TRBJ1-6
CASSTDRGLNNSPLHF
TGTGCCAGCAGCACGGACAGGGGGCTGAATAATTCACCCCTCCACTTT
>TRBV18|once|.|TRBJ1-1
CASSPQGANTEAFF
TGTGCCAGCTCACCCCAGGGCGCGAACACTGAAGCTTTCTTT
>TRBV15|.|.|TRBJ1-2
CATSSDLRRQLGDGYTF
TGTGCCACCAGCAGTGACCTCAGACGGCAACTTGGTGATGGCTACACCTTC
>TRBV30|once|TRBD1|TRBJ1-5
CAWSRDSGNQPQHF
TGTGCCTGGAGTCGGGACAGTGGGAATCAGCCCCAGCATTTT
>TRBV18|.|.|TRBJ2-3
CASSYRQFTDTQYF
TGTGCCAGCTCGTATAGACAGTTCACAGATACGCAGTATTTT
>TRBV10-2|.|.|TRBJ2-7
CASSEPGGGGPREQYF
TGCGCCAGCAGTGAGCCAGGAGGGGGAGGGCCTCGCGAGCAGTACTTC
>TRBV6-5|once|.|TRBJ1-5
CASSRTRYSNQPQHF
TGTGCCAGCAGTCGGACGCGTTATAGCAATCAGCCCCAGCATTTT
>TRBV7-9|.|TRBD1|TRBJ1-1
CASSPRTGRHEDTEAFF
TGTGCCAGCAGCCCCCGGACAGGGAGGCATGAGGACACTGAAGCTTTCTTT
>TRBV5-6|.|TRBD1|TRBJ2-2
CASSAGQGAARELFF
TGTGCCAGCAGCGCGGGACAGGGTGCGGCCAGGGAGCTGTTTTTT
>TRBV5-6|.|.|TRBJ2-7
CASSLGSLTYEQYF
TGTGCCAGCAGCTTAGGTAGCCTGACCTACGAGCAGTACTTC
>TRBV4-1|.|TRBD1|TRBJ2-1
CASSQEGPETGAANEQFF
TGCGCCAGCAGCCAAGAGGGTCCGGAGACAGGGGCCGCCAATGAGCAGTTCTTC
>TRBV7-8|.|.|TRBJ1-2
CASSLGGYGAFYGYTF
TGTGCCAGCAGCCTCGGGGGGTACGGCGCGTTCTATGGCTACACCTTC
>TRBV30|.|TRBD1|TRBJ2-2
CAWTGTGWGHGELFF
TGTGCCTGGACCGGGACAGGGTGGGGACACGGGGAGCTGTTTTTT
>TRBV6-1|.|TRBD1|TRBJ1-2
CASSGPDRGLSGGYTF
TGTGCCAGCAGTGGACCCGACAGGGGGCTTTCGGGGGGCTACACCTTC
>TRBV2|.|TRBD1|TRBJ2-1
CASTRRVQGVYNEQFF
TGTGCCAGCACCCGAAGGGTTCAGGGGGTTTACAATGAGCAGTTCTTC
>TRBV2|.|.|TRBJ2-1
CASTPGPGIYNEQFF
TGTGCCAGCACTCCGGGGCCAGGGATTTACAATGAGCAGTTCTTC
>TRBV11-2|once|TRBD1|TRBJ2-3
CASSFSPRTGETDTQYF
TGTGCCAGCAGCTTCTCCCCCCGGACAGGGGAAACAGATACGCAGTATTTT
>TRBV19|.|TRBD1|TRBJ1-4
CASSNRGLNEKLFF
TGTGCCAGTAGTAACAGGGGGCTTAATGAAAAACTGTTTTTT
>TRBV6-1|.|TRBD1|TRBJ1-2
CASSAGTGYGYTF
TGTGCCAGCAGTGCCGGGACAGGCTATGGCTACACCTTC
>TRBV7-2|.|TRBD1|TRBJ1-5
CASSLVRGGNQPQHF
TGTGCCAGCAGCTTAGTCAGGGGGGGGAATCAGCCCCAGCATTTT
>TRBV5-1|.|.|TRBJ2-5
CASSDQLVSETQYF
TGCGCCAGCAGCGATCAACTAGTTTCGGAGACCCAGTACTTC
>TRBV15|.|.|TRBJ1-5
CATSLTARDQPQHF
TGTGCCACCAGCCTAACGGCCCGAGATCAGCCCCAGCATTTT
>TRBV6-6|.|.|TRBJ2-6
CASSPLRVLTF
TGTGCCAGCAGTCCCCTCAGGGTCCTGACTTTC
>TRBV18|.|.|TRBJ2-7
CASSPLLGQPEEQYF
TGTGCCAGCTCACCACTCTTAGGACAGCCTGAAGAGCAGTACTTC
>TRBV7-9|once|TRBD1|TRBJ1-1
CASSGQEDTEAFF
TGTGCCAGCAGCGGACAGGAGGACACTGAAGCTTTCTTT
>TRBV5-1|once|.|TRBJ2-1
CASSPARGSYNEQFF
TGCGCCAGCAGCCCGGCGAGGGGCTCCTACAATGAGCAGTTCTTC
>TRBV27|.|.|TRBJ1-5
CASSFDGRNQPQHF
TGTGCCAGCAGTTTCGATGGGAGGAATCAGCCCCAGCATTTT
>TRBV7-2|.|.|TRBJ1-6
CASSLSGSYNSPLHF
TGTGCCAGCAGCCTCTCAGGCTCCTATAATTCACCCCTCCACTTT
>TRBV10-1|once|.|TRBJ2-7
CASSEGGLYEQYF
TGCGCCAGCAGCGAGGGGGGCCTTTACGAGCAGTACTTC
>TRBV9|.|.|TRBJ1-1
CASSQGRGIPGAEAFF
TGTGCCAGCAGCCAGGGGAGGGGCATCCCAGGGGCTGAAGCTTTCTTT
>TRBV10-3|.|.|TRBJ1-2
CAISRTAANYGYTF
TGTGCCATCAGCAGGACAGCAGCTAACTATGGCTACACCTTC
>TRBV7-8|once|.|TRBJ2-7
CASSPRPQGNHEQYF
TGTGCCAGCAGCCCCCGCCCCCAGGGTAACCACGAGCAGTACTTC
>TRBV13|once|TRBD1|TRBJ2-3
CASSPRQGSTDTQYF
TGTGCCAGCAGCCCTAGACAGGGGAGCACAGATACGCAGTATTTT
>TRBV25-1|.|TRBD2|TRBJ2-5
CASSQTSGRAELETQYF
TGTGCCAGCAGTCAAACTAGCGGGAGGGCCGAACTAGAGACCCAGTACTTC
>TRBV6-1|once|TRBD2|TRBJ2-1
CASSAAGGSYNEQFF
TGTGCCAGCAGTGCCGCGGGAGGGTCCTACAATGAGCAGTTCTTC
>TRBV5-1|.|.|TRBJ2-2
CASSLARNTGELFF
TGCGCCAGCAGCTTGGCGCGGAACACCGGGGAGCTGTTTTTT